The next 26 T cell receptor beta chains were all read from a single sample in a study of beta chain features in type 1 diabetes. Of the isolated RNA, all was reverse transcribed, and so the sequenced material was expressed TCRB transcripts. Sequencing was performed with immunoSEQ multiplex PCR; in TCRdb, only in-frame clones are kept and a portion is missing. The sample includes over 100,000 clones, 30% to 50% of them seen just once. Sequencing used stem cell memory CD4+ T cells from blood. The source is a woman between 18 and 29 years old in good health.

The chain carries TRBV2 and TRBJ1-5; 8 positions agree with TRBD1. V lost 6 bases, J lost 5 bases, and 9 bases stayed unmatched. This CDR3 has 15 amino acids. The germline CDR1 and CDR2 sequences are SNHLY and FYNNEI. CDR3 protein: CASSSGTGYDQPQHF. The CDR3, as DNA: TGTGCCAGCAGCTCCGGGACAGGTTACGATCAGCCCCAGCATTTT.

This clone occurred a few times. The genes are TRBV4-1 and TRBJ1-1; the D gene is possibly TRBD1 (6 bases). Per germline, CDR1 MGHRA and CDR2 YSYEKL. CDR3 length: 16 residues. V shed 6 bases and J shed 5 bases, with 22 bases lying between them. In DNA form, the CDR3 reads TGCGCCAGCAGATTCGGCCGCCAGGGGCGGGAGACTGAAGCTTTCTTT. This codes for CASRFGRQGRETEAFF.

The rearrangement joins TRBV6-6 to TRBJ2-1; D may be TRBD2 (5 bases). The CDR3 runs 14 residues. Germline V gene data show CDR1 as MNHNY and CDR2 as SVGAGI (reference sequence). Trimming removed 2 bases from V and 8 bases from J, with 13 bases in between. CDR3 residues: CASSYRPSQYEQFF. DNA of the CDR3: TGTGCCAGCAGTTACCGCCCTAGCCAGTATGAGCAGTTCTTC.

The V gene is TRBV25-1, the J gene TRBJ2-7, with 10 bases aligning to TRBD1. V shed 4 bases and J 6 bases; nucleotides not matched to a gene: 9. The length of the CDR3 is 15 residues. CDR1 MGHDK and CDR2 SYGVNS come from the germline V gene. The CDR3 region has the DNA TGTGCCAGCAGTGGTTGGGACAGGGGTGTAGGCGAGCAGTACTTC. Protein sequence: CASSGWDRGVGEQYF.

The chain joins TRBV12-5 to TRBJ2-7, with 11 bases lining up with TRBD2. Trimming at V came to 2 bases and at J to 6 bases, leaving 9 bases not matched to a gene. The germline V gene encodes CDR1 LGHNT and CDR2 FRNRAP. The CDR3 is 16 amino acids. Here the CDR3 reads CASGLTNSGRAAEQYF. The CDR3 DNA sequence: TGTGCTAGTGGTTTGACAAATAGCGGGAGGGCCGCCGAGCAGTACTTC.

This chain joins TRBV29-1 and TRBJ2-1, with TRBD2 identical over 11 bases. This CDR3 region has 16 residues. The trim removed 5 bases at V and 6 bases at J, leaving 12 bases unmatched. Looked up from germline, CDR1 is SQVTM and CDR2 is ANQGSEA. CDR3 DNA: TGCAGCGTTCATACGGGGGGGACTAGCGGACGCAATGAGCAGTTCTTC. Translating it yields CSVHTGGTSGRNEQFF.

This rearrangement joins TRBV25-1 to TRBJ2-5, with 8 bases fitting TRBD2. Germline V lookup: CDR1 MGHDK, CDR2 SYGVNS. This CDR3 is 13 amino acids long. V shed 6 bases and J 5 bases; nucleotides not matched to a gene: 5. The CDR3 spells CASSGAGVETQYF. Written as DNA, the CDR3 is TGTGCCAGCAGCGGAGCGGGAGTGGAGACCCAGTACTTC. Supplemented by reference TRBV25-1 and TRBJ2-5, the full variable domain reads EADIYQTPRYLVIGTGKKITLECSQTMGHDKMYWYQQDPGMELHLIHYSYGVNSTEKGDLSSESTVSRIRTEHFPLTLESARPSHTSQYLCASSGAGVETQYFGPGTRLLVL.

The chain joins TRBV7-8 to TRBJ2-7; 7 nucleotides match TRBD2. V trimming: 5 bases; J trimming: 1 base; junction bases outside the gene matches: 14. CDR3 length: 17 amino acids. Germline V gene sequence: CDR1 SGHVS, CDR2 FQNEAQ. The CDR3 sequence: CASSLGWSGARSYEQYF. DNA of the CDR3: TGTGCCAGCAGCCTCGGTTGGAGCGGGGCAAGATCCTACGAGCAGTACTTC.

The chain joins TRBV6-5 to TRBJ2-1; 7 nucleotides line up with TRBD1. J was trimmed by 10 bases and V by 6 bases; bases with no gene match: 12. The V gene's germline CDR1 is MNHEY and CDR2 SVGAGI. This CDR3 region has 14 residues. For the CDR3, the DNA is TGTGCCAGCAGAAGACAGGGTGTCTTATGGGAGCAGTTCTTC. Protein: CASRRQGVLWEQFF.

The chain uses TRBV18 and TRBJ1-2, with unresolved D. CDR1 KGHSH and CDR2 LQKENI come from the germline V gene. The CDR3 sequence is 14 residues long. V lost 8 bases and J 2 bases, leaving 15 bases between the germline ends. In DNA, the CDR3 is TGTGCCAGCGGTCAACTAGGGAGGAACTATGGCTACACCTTC. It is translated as CASGQLGRNYGYTF.

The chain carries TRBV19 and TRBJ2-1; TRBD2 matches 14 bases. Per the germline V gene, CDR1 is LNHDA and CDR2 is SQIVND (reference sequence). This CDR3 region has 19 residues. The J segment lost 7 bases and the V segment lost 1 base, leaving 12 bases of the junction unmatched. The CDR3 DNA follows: TGTGCCAGTAGTATAGCTAGTATTTGGGGACTAGCGGGAGCTAATGAGCAGTTCTTC. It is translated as CASSIASIWGLAGANEQFF.

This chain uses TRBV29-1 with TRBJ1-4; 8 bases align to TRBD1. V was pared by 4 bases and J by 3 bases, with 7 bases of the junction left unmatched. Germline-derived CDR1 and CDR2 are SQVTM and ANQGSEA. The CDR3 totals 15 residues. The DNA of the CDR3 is TGCAGCGTTGGAGACAGGGGTTGGGCTAATGAAAAACTGTTTTTT. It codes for CSVGDRGWANEKLFF.

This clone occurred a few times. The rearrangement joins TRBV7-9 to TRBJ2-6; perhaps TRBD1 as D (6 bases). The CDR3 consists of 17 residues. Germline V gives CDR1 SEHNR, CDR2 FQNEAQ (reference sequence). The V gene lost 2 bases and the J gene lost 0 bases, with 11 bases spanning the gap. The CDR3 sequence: CASSLLTGTSGANVLTF. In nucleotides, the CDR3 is TGTGCCAGCAGCTTACTGACAGGTACCTCTGGGGCCAACGTCCTGACTTTC.

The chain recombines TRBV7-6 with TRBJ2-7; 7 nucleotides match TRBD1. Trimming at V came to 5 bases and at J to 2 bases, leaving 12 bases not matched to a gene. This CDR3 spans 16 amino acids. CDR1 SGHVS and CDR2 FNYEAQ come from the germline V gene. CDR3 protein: CASSTLPQRGPYEQYF. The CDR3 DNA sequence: TGTGCCAGCAGCACACTCCCACAGAGGGGGCCCTACGAGCAGTACTTC.

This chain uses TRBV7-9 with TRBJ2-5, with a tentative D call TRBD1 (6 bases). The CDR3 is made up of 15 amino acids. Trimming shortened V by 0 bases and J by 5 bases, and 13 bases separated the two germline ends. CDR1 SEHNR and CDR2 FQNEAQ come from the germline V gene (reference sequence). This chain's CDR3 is CASSLALGARETQYF. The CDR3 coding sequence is TGTGCCAGCAGCTTAGCTCTGGGGGCGAGGGAGACCCAGTACTTC. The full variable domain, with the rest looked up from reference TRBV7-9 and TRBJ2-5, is DTGVSQNPRHKITKRGQNVTFRCDPISEHNRLYWYRQTLGQGPEFLTYFQNEAQLEKSRLLSDRFSAERPKGSFSTLEIQRTEQGDSAMYLCASSLALGARETQYFGPGTRLLVL.

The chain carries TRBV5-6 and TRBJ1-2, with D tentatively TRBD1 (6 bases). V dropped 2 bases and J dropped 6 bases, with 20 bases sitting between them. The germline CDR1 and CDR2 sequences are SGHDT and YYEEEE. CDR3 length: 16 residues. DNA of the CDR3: TGTGCCAGCAGCTTCAACCACGGGGGGCGATTGGATGGCTACACCTTC. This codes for CASSFNHGGRLDGYTF.

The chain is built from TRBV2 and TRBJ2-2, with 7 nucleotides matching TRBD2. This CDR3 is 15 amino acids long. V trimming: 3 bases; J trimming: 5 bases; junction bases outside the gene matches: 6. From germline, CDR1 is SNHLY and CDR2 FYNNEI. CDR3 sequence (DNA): TGTGCCAGCAGTGAGCTAGCGGTATTTACCGGGGAGCTGTTTTTT. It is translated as CASSELAVFTGELFF.

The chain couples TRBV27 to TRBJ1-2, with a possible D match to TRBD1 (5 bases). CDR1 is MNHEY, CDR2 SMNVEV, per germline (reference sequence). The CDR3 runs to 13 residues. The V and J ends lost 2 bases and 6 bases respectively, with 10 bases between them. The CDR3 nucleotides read TGTGCCAGCAGTTTACTTGGGGGGGATGGCTACACCTTC. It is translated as CASSLLGGDGYTF.

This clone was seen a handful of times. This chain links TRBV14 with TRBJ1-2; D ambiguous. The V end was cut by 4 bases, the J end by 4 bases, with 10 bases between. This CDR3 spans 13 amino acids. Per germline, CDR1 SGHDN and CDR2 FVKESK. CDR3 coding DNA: TGTGCCAGCAGCCTTTCTTTGTCCTATGGCTACACCTTC. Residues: CASSLSLSYGYTF. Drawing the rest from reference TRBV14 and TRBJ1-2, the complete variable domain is EAGVTQFPSHSVIEKGQTVTLRCDPISGHDNLYWYRRVMGKEIKFLLHFVKESKQDESGMPNNRFLAERTGGTYSTLKVQPAELEDSGVYFCASSLSLSYGYTFGSGTRLTVV.

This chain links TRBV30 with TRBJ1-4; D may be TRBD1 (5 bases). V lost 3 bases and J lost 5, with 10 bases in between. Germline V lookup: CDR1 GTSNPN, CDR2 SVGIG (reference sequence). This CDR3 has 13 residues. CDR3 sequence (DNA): TGTGCCTGGAGACGACAGCGCAATGAAAAACTGTTTTTT. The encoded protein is CAWRRQRNEKLFF.

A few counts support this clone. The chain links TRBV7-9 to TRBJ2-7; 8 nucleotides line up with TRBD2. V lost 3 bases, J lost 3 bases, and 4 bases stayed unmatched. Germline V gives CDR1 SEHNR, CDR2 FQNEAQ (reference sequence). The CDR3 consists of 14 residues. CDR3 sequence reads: CASSFTSGIYEQYF. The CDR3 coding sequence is TGTGCCAGCAGCTTTACTAGCGGAATCTACGAGCAGTACTTC.

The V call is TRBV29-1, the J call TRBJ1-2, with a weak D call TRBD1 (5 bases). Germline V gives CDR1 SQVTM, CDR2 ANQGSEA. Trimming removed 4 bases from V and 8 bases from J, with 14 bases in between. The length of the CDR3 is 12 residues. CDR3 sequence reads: CSVGQGVGGYTF. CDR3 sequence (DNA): TGCAGCGTTGGGCAGGGCGTTGGGGGCTACACCTTC.

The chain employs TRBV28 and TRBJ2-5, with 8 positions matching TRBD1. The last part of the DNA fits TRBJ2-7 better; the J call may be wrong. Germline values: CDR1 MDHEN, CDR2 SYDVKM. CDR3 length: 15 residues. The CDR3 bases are TGTGCCAGCAGGCCCGACAGGGGCCGACCCTACGAGCAGTACTTC. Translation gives CASRPDRGRPYEQYF.

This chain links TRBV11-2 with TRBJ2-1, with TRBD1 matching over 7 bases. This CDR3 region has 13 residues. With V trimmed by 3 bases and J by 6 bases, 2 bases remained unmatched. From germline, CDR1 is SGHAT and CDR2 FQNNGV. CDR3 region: CASSFDRVNEQFF. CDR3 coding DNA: TGTGCCAGCAGCTTCGACAGGGTCAATGAGCAGTTCTTC.

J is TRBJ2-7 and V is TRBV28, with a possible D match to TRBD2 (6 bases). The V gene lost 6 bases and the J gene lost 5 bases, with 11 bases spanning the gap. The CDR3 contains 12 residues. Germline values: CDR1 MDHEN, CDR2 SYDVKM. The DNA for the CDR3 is TGTGCCAGCAGGACGGGGAGGAACGAGCAGTACTTC. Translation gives CASRTGRNEQYF.

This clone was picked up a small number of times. CDR3 sequence: CASRAPTGRRGGTEAFF. CDR3 nucleotide sequence: TGTGCCAGCAGGGCCCCGACGGGCCGTCGAGGGGGCACTGAAGCTTTCTTT. The rearrangement joins TRBV28 to TRBJ1-1, with D perhaps TRBD1 (6 bases). This CDR3 has 17 amino acids. Germline V gives CDR1 MDHEN, CDR2 SYDVKM. V was pared by 6 bases and J by 4 bases, with 24 bases between.